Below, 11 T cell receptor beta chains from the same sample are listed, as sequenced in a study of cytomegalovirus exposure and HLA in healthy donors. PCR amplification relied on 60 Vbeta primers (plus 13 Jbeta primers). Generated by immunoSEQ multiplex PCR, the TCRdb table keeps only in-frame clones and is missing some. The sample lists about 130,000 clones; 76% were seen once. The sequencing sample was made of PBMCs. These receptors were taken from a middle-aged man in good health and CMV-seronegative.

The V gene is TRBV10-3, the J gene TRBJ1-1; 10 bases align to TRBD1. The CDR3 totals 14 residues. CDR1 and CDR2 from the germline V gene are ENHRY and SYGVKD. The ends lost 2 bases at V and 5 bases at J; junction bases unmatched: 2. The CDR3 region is CAISEGQGETEAFF. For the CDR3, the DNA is TGTGCCATCAGTGAGGGACAGGGGGAAACTGAAGCTTTCTTT.

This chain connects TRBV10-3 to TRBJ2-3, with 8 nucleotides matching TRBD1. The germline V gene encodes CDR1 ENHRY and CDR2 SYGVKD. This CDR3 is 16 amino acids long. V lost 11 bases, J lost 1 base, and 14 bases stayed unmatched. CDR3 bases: TGTGCCGCGGACACAGGGGGGACACCCCGCACAGATACGCAGTATTTT. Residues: CAADTGGTPRTDTQYF.

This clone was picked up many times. CDR3 bases: TGTGCCAGCAGCTTAGTTGAGGGGAACACTGAAGCTTTCTTT. It encodes CASSLVEGNTEAFF. The rearrangement uses TRBV7-9 and TRBJ1-1, with D unclear. Trimming removed 1 base at V and 1 base at J, with 7 bases between. This CDR3 spans 14 amino acids. Germline V gives CDR1 SEHNR, CDR2 FQNEAQ (reference sequence).

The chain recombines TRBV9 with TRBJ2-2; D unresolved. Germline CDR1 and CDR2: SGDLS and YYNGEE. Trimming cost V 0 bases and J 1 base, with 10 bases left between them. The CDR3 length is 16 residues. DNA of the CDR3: TGTGCCAGCAGCGTAGCTATACCAGGGAACACCGGGGAGCTGTTTTTT. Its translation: CASSVAIPGNTGELFF.

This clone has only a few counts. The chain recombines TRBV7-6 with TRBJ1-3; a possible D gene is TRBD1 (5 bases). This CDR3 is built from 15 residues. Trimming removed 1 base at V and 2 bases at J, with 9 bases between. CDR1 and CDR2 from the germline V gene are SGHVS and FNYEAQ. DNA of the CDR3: TGTGCCAGCAGCTTAGAGGGGTCAGCTGGAAACACCATATATTTT. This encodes CASSLEGSAGNTIYF.

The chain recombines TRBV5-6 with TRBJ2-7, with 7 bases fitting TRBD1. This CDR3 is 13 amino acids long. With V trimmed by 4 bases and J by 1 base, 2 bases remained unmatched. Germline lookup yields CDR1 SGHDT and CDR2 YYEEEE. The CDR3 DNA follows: TGTGCCAGCAGCCCGACAGGGTCCTACGAGCAGTACGTC. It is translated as CASSPTGSYEQYV.

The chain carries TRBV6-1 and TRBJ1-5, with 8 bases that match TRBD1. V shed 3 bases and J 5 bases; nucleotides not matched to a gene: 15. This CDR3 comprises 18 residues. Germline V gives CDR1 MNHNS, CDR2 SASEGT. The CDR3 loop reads CASSEAGGYEVYHQPQHF. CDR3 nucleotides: TGTGCCAGCAGTGAGGCAGGGGGCTATGAGGTATATCATCAGCCCCAGCATTTT.

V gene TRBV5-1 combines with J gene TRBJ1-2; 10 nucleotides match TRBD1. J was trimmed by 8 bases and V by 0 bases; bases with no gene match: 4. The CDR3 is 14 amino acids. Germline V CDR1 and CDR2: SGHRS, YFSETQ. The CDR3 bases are TGCGCCAGCAGCTTGGAGGGGACAGGGGTCGGCTACACCTTC. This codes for CASSLEGTGVGYTF.

The chain's CDR3 is CASSREGTSTDTQYF. DNA for the CDR3: TGTGCCAGCAGCCGAGAAGGGACTTCCACAGATACGCAGTATTTT. The chain links TRBV7-6 to TRBJ2-3, with D possibly matching TRBD2 (6 bases). Germline CDR1 and CDR2: SGHVS and FNYEAQ. This CDR3 has 15 amino acids. Trimming took off 5 bases at V and 2 bases at J, with 14 bases between the two ends.

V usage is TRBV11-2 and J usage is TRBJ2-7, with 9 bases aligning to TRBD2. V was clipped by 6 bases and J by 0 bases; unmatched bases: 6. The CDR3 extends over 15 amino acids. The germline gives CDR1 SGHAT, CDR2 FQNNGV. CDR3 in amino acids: CASRYLAGNSYEQYF. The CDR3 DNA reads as TGTGCCAGCAGGTACCTAGCGGGGAACTCCTACGAGCAGTACTTC.

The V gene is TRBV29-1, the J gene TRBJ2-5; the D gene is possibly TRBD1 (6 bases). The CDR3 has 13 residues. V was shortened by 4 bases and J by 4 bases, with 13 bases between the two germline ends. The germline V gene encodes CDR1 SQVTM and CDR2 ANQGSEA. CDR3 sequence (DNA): TGCAGCGTTGGGGGACACCCCGGAGAGACCCAGTACTTC. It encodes CSVGGHPGETQYF.